One and the same sample provided the 23 T cell receptor beta chains below, sequenced in a study of spatial heterogeneity in lung cancer. Study conclusions and caveats: It was found that expanded intratumoral alpha and beta TCR counts tracked tumor mutation counts.

This sample's time point: sample taken at primary tumor resection. Antigens of these TCRs are unknown. TCRdb analysed the 5' RACE reads with MiXCR anew, one entry per CDR3 protein. The sample shows approximately 3,500 distinct CDR3 sequences, 15% of them seen only once. Sequenced material: lung tumor tissue, taken at surgery. Receptor source: a female donor with early-stage non-small cell lung cancer.

In this sample, this clonotype turned up many times. This beta chain appears as a stray read in a library generated for alpha chains; its size is not informative. This sequence joins TRBV10-1 and TRBJ2-5; TRBD1 matches at 9 bases. V gave up 0 bases and J gave up 2 bases; unmatched junction bases: 1. From germline, CDR1 is WNHNN and CDR2 SYGVQD (reference sequence). This CDR3 is built from 15 residues. Here the CDR3 DNA reads TGCGCCAGCAGTGAGTCGGGACAGGGACAAGAGACCCAGTACTTC. This gives the protein CASSESGQGQETQYF.

This clonotype is classed as medium-sized. The size of this beta chain means little, since it is a stray read in a library made for alpha chains. The chain couples TRBV4-3 to TRBJ2-3, with TRBD2 identical over 8 bases. J gave up 1 base and V 2 bases, and 5 bases lay outside the gene matches. Germline V gene lookup returns CDR1 LGHNA and CDR2 YSLEER. The CDR3 covers 16 residues. This chain's CDR3 is CASSQLGGGRTDTQYF. The CDR3 DNA sequence: TGCGCCAGCAGCCAACTTGGCGGGGGGCGCACAGATACGCAGTATTTT.

This clonotype was seen a few times. The library was built for alpha chains, so this beta chain is an off-target read and its size means little. V gene TRBV20-1 combines with J gene TRBJ2-1; 11 bases fit TRBD2. With V trimmed by 2 bases and J by 6 bases, 6 bases remained unmatched. The germline V gene has CDR1 DFQATT and CDR2 SNEGSKA (reference sequence). This CDR3 contains 15 residues. In DNA, the CDR3 is TGCAGTGCTAGACCAGGACTAGCGGGTAGCAATGAGCAGTTCTTC. Protein: CSARPGLAGSNEQFF.

In its sample, this clonotype ranks as medium-sized (0.01 to 0.1%). Little can be read into the size of this beta chain, an off-target read in a library designed for alpha chains. The chain combines TRBV6-5 with TRBJ2-5; TRBD1 matches 7 bases. Trimming took 5 bases from V and 8 from J; bases not matched to a gene: 5. CDR1 and CDR2 (germline): MNHEY, SVGAGI. The CDR3 is 12 amino acids. The CDR3 loop is CASSRDSSTQYF. The DNA for the CDR3 is TGTGCCAGCAGTCGGGACAGTTCAACCCAGTACTTC.

Relative to its sample, this clonotype is medium-sized. This beta chain slipped into a library made for alpha chains as a stray read, so its size is not meaningful. The chain recombines TRBV20-1 with TRBJ2-5, with 9 bases that match TRBD2. The germline gives CDR1 DFQATT, CDR2 SNEGSKA (reference sequence). The length of the CDR3 is 13 residues. J lost 4 bases, V lost 3 bases, and 3 bases had no gene match. The CDR3 nucleotides read TGCAGTGCTAGCCTAGCGGGGCGAGAGACCCAGTACTTC. Its translation is CSASLAGRETQYF.

This clonotype has just a few counts. This beta chain appears as a stray read in a library generated for alpha chains; its size is not informative. The V and J genes are TRBV5-1 and TRBJ2-1, with D unclear. This CDR3 contains 16 residues. Germline assignment: CDR1 SGHRS and CDR2 YFSETQ. V was cut by 1 base and J by 0 bases, with 11 bases left in between. CDR3 nucleotides: TGCGCCAGCAGCTTGTTTGGCGGAGTCTCCTACAATGAGCAGTTCTTC. Translating gives CASSLFGGVSYNEQFF.

To note about this clonotype: With the library built for alpha chains, this beta chain is off target and its frequency is not meaningful. The CDR3 coding sequence is TGCGCCAGCAGCGCTTTAGCGGGGGGGAACACCGGGGAGCTGTTTTTT. It codes for CASSALAGGNTGELFF. The J gene is TRBJ2-2, the V gene TRBV5-1; TRBD2 matches at 10 bases. The CDR3 length is 16 residues. CDR1 SGHRS and CDR2 YFSETQ come from the germline V gene. The V gene end was trimmed by 4 bases and the J gene end by 1 base; junction bases not matched to a gene: 4.

Within the sample, this clonotype is medium-sized. Because the library targeted alpha chains, this beta chain is an off-target read whose size means little. V is TRBV6-1 and J is TRBJ2-3, with D perhaps being TRBD1 or TRBD2 (5 bases each). This CDR3 contains 14 residues. Germline V CDR1 and CDR2: MNHNS, SASEGT. The V and J ends lost 1 base and 4 bases respectively, with 9 bases between them. The CDR3 region is CASSEGDGPDTQYF. CDR3 nucleotides: TGTGCCAGCAGTGAAGGGGACGGACCAGATACGCAGTATTTT.

In its sample, this clonotype was seen a few times. The library was built for alpha chains, so this beta chain is an off-target read and its size means little. The rearrangement links TRBV20-1 to TRBJ1-1, with D possibly being TRBD1 (6 bases). The germline gives CDR1 DFQATT, CDR2 SNEGSKA (reference sequence). The V and J ends lost 7 bases and 5 bases respectively, with 17 bases between them. This CDR3 contains 13 residues. CDR3 sequence: CSVPGPRGTEAFF. CDR3 nucleotide sequence: TGCAGTGTCCCAGGCCCAAGGGGGACTGAAGCTTTCTTT.

Within the sample, this clonotype is medium-sized (0.01 to 0.1%). This beta chain is a stray sequence in a library constructed for alpha chains; its clone size is not meaningful. The V call is TRBV20-1, the J call TRBJ2-5, with D perhaps assigned TRBD1 or TRBD2 (5 bases each). Germline CDR1 and CDR2: DFQATT and SNEGSKA (reference sequence). The CDR3 is made up of 15 amino acids. Trimming removed 1 base from V and 7 bases from J, with 19 bases in between. CDR3 residues: CSARVTGTGRVTQYF. CDR3 nucleotides: TGCAGTGCTAGAGTTACGGGGACGGGAAGAGTGACCCAGTACTTC.

This clonotype came up many times. Its ends do not fully match the called genes, so a read error is possible. A library made for alpha chains picked up this beta chain off target, so its size means little. The chain combines TRBV28 with TRBJ2-3; the match to TRBD1 covers 7 bases. Germline lookup yields CDR1 MDHEN and CDR2 SYDVKM. The CDR3 sequence is 12 residues long. The CDR3 is CASSLRGQGEIF. In DNA, the CDR3 is TGTGCCAGCAGTTTAAGGGGGCAGGGGGAGATTTTT.

This clonotype was counted ten times or more. With the library built for alpha chains, this beta chain is off target and its frequency is not meaningful. The rearrangement joins TRBV12-3 or TRBV12-4 to TRBJ2-7, with unresolved D. CDR3 length: 14 residues. V lost 6 bases and J 1 base, leaving 13 bases between the germline ends. The CDR3 sequence: CASSPLGQSYEQYF. The CDR3 DNA is TGTGCCAGCAGCCCACTTGGCCAGTCCTACGAGCAGTACTTC.

This clonotype was seen many times. With the library built for alpha chains, this beta chain is off target and its frequency is not meaningful. This chain joins TRBV18 and TRBJ2-3; D is unresolved. Germline lookup yields CDR1 KGHSH and CDR2 LQKENI. The V and J ends lost 3 bases and 6 bases respectively, with 7 bases between them. The CDR3 spans 12 residues. This CDR3 reads CASSPDTDTQYF. CDR3 bases: TGTGCCAGCTCACCTGACACCGATACGCAGTATTTT.

By proportion, this clonotype is medium-sized (0.01 to 0.1%). This beta chain slipped into a library made for alpha chains as a stray read, so its size is not meaningful. This sequence joins TRBV5-1 and TRBJ2-7; D is possibly TRBD2 (5 bases). CDR1 is SGHRS and CDR2 is YFSETQ in the germline V gene. The V end lost 4 bases, the J end lost 3 bases, and 11 bases lay between the germline ends. The length of the CDR3 is 13 residues. This CDR3 reads CASSRQRDYEQYF. CDR3 in DNA: TGCGCCAGCAGCCGGCAGAGGGACTACGAGCAGTACTTC. The complete variable domain, with remaining parts taken from reference TRBV5-1 and TRBJ2-7, reads KAGVTQTPRYLIKTRGQQVTLSCSPISGHRSVSWYQQTPGQGLQFLFEYFSETQRNKGNFPGRFSGRQFSNSRSEMNVSTLELGDSALYLCASSRQRDYEQYFGPGTRLTVT.

This clonotype counts as medium-sized (0.01 to 0.1%). The library was built for alpha chains, so this beta chain is an off-target read and its size means little. V gene TRBV18 combines with J gene TRBJ2-7; 10 bases are a match to TRBD1. The CDR3 sequence is 16 residues long. Germline V lookup: CDR1 KGHSH, CDR2 LQKENI. Trimming at V came to 4 bases and at J to 0 bases, leaving 6 bases not matched to a gene. The DNA of the CDR3 is TGTGCCAGCTCACTTACGGGACAGGGGTTCTCCTACGAGCAGTACTTC. It yields the protein CASSLTGQGFSYEQYF.

This clonotype rates as medium-sized. The library was built for alpha chains, so this beta chain is an off-target read and its size means little. V usage is TRBV10-1 and J usage is TRBJ2-5; 8 bases are shared with TRBD1. Germline values: CDR1 WNHNN, CDR2 SYGVQD (reference sequence). The CDR3 loop spans 14 amino acids. V dropped 2 bases and J dropped 4; count of bases not matched to a gene: 3. This CDR3 is CASSETGGTETQYF. CDR3 nucleotide sequence: TGCGCCAGCAGTGAGACAGGGGGAACAGAGACCCAGTACTTC.

Within the sample, this clonotype is large. This beta chain is an unintended read in a library built for alpha chains; its size means little. The chain has TRBV7-3 and TRBJ2-1; D unclear. The V gene lost 5 bases and the J gene lost 9 bases, with 17 bases spanning the gap. CDR1 is SGHTA, CDR2 FQGTGA, per germline. This CDR3 region has 14 residues. The CDR3 reads CASSHVVSHGEQFF. Here the CDR3 DNA reads TGTGCCAGCAGCCACGTAGTGTCCCACGGTGAGCAGTTCTTC.

In its sample, this clonotype was seen many times. This beta chain was picked up by a library intended for alpha chains and is off target, so its count carries little meaning. The chain carries TRBV5-5 and TRBJ2-6; D gene unclear. The CDR3 is made up of 14 amino acids. Per germline, CDR1 SGHKS and CDR2 YYEKEE (reference sequence). Trimming removed 5 bases from V and 2 bases from J, with 8 bases in between. CDR3 region: CASSPNPGANVLTF. The CDR3, as DNA: TGTGCCAGCAGTCCTAACCCTGGGGCCAACGTCCTGACTTTC.

By share, this clonotype counts as medium-sized. The library was designed around alpha chains, so this beta chain is a stray read whose abundance carries little weight. V usage is TRBV7-2 and J usage is TRBJ2-1, with D unclear. Trimming left V 1 base short and J 10 bases short, with 14 bases between. Germline-derived CDR1 and CDR2 are SGHTA and FQGNSA. This CDR3 comprises 14 residues. This chain's CDR3 is CASSLEMAFGEQFF. For the CDR3, the DNA is TGTGCCAGCAGCTTAGAAATGGCGTTTGGGGAGCAGTTCTTC.

This clonotype came up many times. This beta chain turned up in a library designed for alpha chains; as an off-target read, its abundance says little. CDR3 sequence reads: CASSGSWGNTDTQYF. CDR3 in DNA: TGCGCCAGCAGTGGTAGTTGGGGAAACACAGATACGCAGTATTTT. V usage is TRBV5-1 and J usage is TRBJ2-3; D is unresolved. The CDR3 runs 15 residues. Trimming stripped 5 bases from V and 2 bases from J, with 15 bases between. Germline CDR1 SGHRS, CDR2 YFSETQ.

This clonotype was seen many times. This beta chain slipped into a library made for alpha chains as a stray read, so its size is not meaningful. The rearrangement joins TRBV4-2 to TRBJ1-1; D call uncertain. The CDR3 runs 15 residues. V lost 4 bases and J 4 bases, leaving 16 bases between the germline ends. The V gene's germline CDR1 is LGHNA and CDR2 YNFKEQ. CDR3 region: CASSPEDRYSTEAFF. CDR3 in DNA: TGTGCCAGCAGCCCCGAGGATAGGTACAGCACTGAAGCTTTCTTT.

In its sample, this clonotype was seen many times. The library was designed around alpha chains, so this beta chain is a stray read whose abundance carries little weight. The genes are TRBV12-3 or TRBV12-4 and TRBJ1-5, with 7 bases matching TRBD1. This CDR3 region has 15 residues. Germline trimming cut 6 bases from V and 1 base from J; bases unmatched to any gene: 6. The CDR3 sequence: CASRSGTVSNQPQHF. The CDR3 DNA sequence: TGTGCCAGCAGGTCGGGGACAGTAAGCAATCAGCCCCAGCATTTT.

Points on this clonotype: Being off target in a library aimed at alpha chains, this beta chain has a size of little meaning. This sequence joins TRBV24-1 and TRBJ2-3; D tentatively reads TRBD1 or TRBD2 (5 bases each). The CDR3 runs 17 residues. Germline loops: CDR1 KGHDR, CDR2 SFDVKD. Trimming removed 4 bases at V and 8 bases at J, with 24 bases between. The CDR3 sequence is CATSDEMVGASPGTQYF. CDR3 sequence (DNA): TGTGCCACCAGTGACGAAATGGTCGGGGCTAGTCCAGGTACGCAGTATTTT.